A single sample gave rise to the 26 T cell receptor beta chains below, sequenced in a study of T cells in Graves' hyperthyroidism and ophthalmopathy. It was RNA transcripts that yielded the amplified TCR beta CDR3 regions. In the first-round RT-PCR of the TCR CDR3, the HTBI primer set was used. Using its own MiXCR run on the multiplex PCR reads, TCRdb lists one record per CDR3 protein. The data show about 740,000 distinct CDR3 sequences, around 13% seen once. The sequenced sample consisted of blood. Every receptor here comes from a woman younger than 30 with Graves' hyperthyroidism.

The chain is built from TRBV27 and TRBJ2-7; 7 bases line up with TRBD1. The length of the CDR3 is 15 residues. The germline CDR1 and CDR2 sequences are MNHEY and SMNVEV (reference sequence). The J segment lost 3 bases and the V segment lost 5 bases, leaving 10 bases of the junction unmatched. This CDR3 is CASSLKGASGYEQYF. The CDR3 DNA sequence: TGTGCCAGCAGTCTTAAGGGGGCTAGTGGCTACGAGCAGTACTTC.

This clonotype was detected only a few times. The CDR3 nucleotides read TGTGCCAGCAGCTTATCCATAGCGGGAGTTTATACGCAGTATTTT. It translates to CASSLSIAGVYTQYF. The chain joins TRBV7-2 to TRBJ2-3; 9 bases match TRBD2. The CDR3 extends over 15 amino acids. The J segment lost 7 bases and the V segment lost 2 bases, leaving 7 bases of the junction unmatched. Germline V CDR1 and CDR2: SGHTA, FQGNSA.

This chain connects TRBV18 to TRBJ2-5; 11 nucleotides align to TRBD1. Germline CDR1 is KGHSH and CDR2 is LQKENI. Trimming at V came to 6 bases and at J to 5 bases, leaving 8 bases not matched to a gene. CDR3 length: 15 amino acids. In DNA form, the CDR3 reads TGTGCCAGCTCGGCGGACAGGGGGCTTAGGGAGACCCAGTACTTC. It is translated as CASSADRGLRETQYF.

This clonotype has just a few counts. CDR3: CASSQNSAGIYNEQFF. Written as DNA, the CDR3 is TGTGCCAGCAGCCAAAATTCGGCGGGAATCTACAATGAGCAGTTCTTC. The chain carries TRBV4-2 and TRBJ2-1, with a possible D match to TRBD2 (6 bases). Germline V gene sequence: CDR1 LGHNA, CDR2 YNFKEQ. V was trimmed by 2 bases and J by 3 bases, leaving 14 bases between them. This CDR3 is 16 amino acids long.

This clonotype has a count of ten or more. This chain uses TRBV3-1 with TRBJ2-7, with a tentative D call TRBD2 (5 bases). The ends were cut back, 7 bases at V and 2 bases at J, with 15 bases in the middle. The germline CDR1 and CDR2 sequences are LGHDT and YNNKEL (reference sequence). This CDR3 has 14 residues. For the CDR3, the DNA is TGTGCCAGCACGTCCAGCAGCGGAACCTACGAGCAGTACTTC. This encodes CASTSSSGTYEQYF.

The chain recombines TRBV12-3 or TRBV12-4 with TRBJ1-6, with a tentative D call TRBD1 (6 bases). Trimming cost V 5 bases and J 8 bases, with 22 bases left between them. The CDR3 runs to 17 residues. The CDR3 nucleotides are TGTGCCAGCAGTCCCTTAGCGGGAGGGGGGGGATATTCACCCCTCCACTTT. Translated, it gives CASSPLAGGGGYSPLHF.

V usage is TRBV13 and J usage is TRBJ1-3; D unresolved. The germline V gene has CDR1 PRHDT and CDR2 FYEKMQ (reference sequence). The CDR3 sequence is 15 residues long. The V end lost 1 base, the J end lost 2 bases, and 9 bases lay between the germline ends. The CDR3 sequence: CASSLVLGTGNTIYF. CDR3 DNA sequence: TGTGCCAGCAGCTTAGTTTTGGGGACTGGAAACACCATATATTTT.

This clonotype has ten or more counts. The chain recombines TRBV7-2 with TRBJ2-1; D perhaps matches TRBD1 (5 bases). The CDR3 loop spans 15 amino acids. Trimming removed 5 bases from V and 6 bases from J, with 17 bases in between. Germline CDR1 SGHTA, CDR2 FQGNSA. In DNA, the CDR3 is TGTGCCAGCAGCCCTCAGGGCCCTCCTTTCAATGAGCAGTTCTTC. It is translated as CASSPQGPPFNEQFF. The variable domain in full, with the rest retrieved from reference TRBV7-2 and TRBJ2-1, is GAGVSQSPSNKVTEKGKDVELRCDPISGHTALYWYRQSLGQGLEFLIYFQGNSAPDKSGLPSDRFSAERTGGSVSTLTIQRTQQEDSAVYLCASSPQGPPFNEQFFGPGTRLTVL.

This clonotype came up many times. The rearrangement links TRBV11-2 to TRBJ2-5; weak D call: TRBD2 (5 bases). Trimming removed 2 bases at V and 0 bases at J, with 16 bases between. Germline V lookup: CDR1 SGHAT, CDR2 FQNNGV. There are 17 residues in the CDR3. The CDR3 DNA reads as TGTGCCAGCAGCTTAACCTCCAGGACTTTGTACCAAGAGACCCAGTACTTC. Translation: CASSLTSRTLYQETQYF.

This clonotype occurred a few times. J is TRBJ1-6 and V is TRBV5-1; D possibly corresponds to TRBD1 (5 bases). Germline values: CDR1 SGHRS, CDR2 YFSETQ. Trimming cost V 0 bases and J 5 bases, with 9 bases left between them. The CDR3 sequence is 15 residues long. CDR3 sequence: CASSLGEGNNSPLHF. CDR3 sequence (DNA): TGCGCCAGCAGCTTGGGAGAGGGGAATAATTCACCCCTCCACTTT.

The gene calls are TRBV5-8 and TRBJ2-5; maybe TRBD2 (5 bases). This CDR3 spans 15 amino acids. Per germline, CDR1 SGHTS and CDR2 YDEGEE. Trimming pared 0 bases from V and 12 bases from J, leaving 21 bases between. The CDR3 protein is CASSLAPLAGDYKYF. CDR3 DNA: TGTGCCAGCAGCTTGGCCCCTCTAGCCGGGGATTACAAGTACTTC.

This clonotype came up a few times. The chain links TRBV6-1 to TRBJ2-2, with D hard to call. V was clipped by 7 bases and J by 1 base, with 13 bases between them. There are 15 residues in the CDR3. Per the germline V gene, CDR1 is MNHNS and CDR2 is SASEGT. The CDR3 DNA sequence: TGTGCCAGCAAAGGCTTTCCGAAGAACACCGGGGAGCTGTTTTTT. It specifies CASKGFPKNTGELFF.

CDR3: CASSFPGNEKTQYF. The CDR3 DNA sequence: TGTGCCAGCAGCTTTCCAGGGAATGAGAAGACCCAGTACTTC. The V and J genes are TRBV11-2 and TRBJ2-5; the D gene is possibly TRBD1 (5 bases). Germline CDR1 reads SGHAT; CDR2 reads FQNNGV. Trimming cost V 3 bases and J 6 bases, with 14 bases left between them. This CDR3 region has 14 residues.

This clonotype was counted ten times or more. The V and J genes are TRBV30 and TRBJ2-3, with 7 nucleotides matching TRBD1. The V and J ends lost 5 bases and 6 bases, in that order; junction bases with no gene match: 5. The CDR3 length is 12 residues. CDR1 is GTSNPN and CDR2 is SVGIG in the germline V gene (reference sequence). CDR3 DNA: TGTGCCTGGGGGGGCAGGGGGGATACGCAGTATTTT. This sequence encodes CAWGGRGDTQYF. The complete variable domain, with remaining parts taken from reference TRBV30 and TRBJ2-3, reads SQTIHQWPATLVQPVGSPLSLECTVEGTSNPNLYWYRQAAGRGLQLLFYSVGIGQISSEVPQNLSASRPQDRQFILSSKKLLLSDSGFYLCAWGGRGDTQYFGPGTRLTVL.

This clonotype has just a few counts. The chain employs TRBV28 and TRBJ2-3; possibly TRBD2 for D (7 bases). The germline V and J ends were trimmed by 6 bases and 2 bases, with 12 bases remaining between them. Germline V gene data show CDR1 as MDHEN and CDR2 as SYDVKM. This CDR3 has 14 amino acids. CDR3 sequence: CASSPGGHTDTQYF. In DNA form, the CDR3 reads TGTGCCAGCAGCCCCGGGGGGCACACAGATACGCAGTATTTT.

This clonotype was counted only a few times. The chain combines TRBV14 with TRBJ1-1; D is uncertain. Germline V gene data show CDR1 as SGHDN and CDR2 as FVKESK. V was cut by 3 bases and J by 1 base, with 15 bases left in between. The CDR3 is made up of 16 amino acids. CDR3 amino acids: CASSHWVPSENTEAFF. The CDR3 region has the DNA TGTGCCAGCAGCCACTGGGTCCCTTCAGAGAACACTGAAGCTTTCTTT.

This clonotype was seen a handful of times. This chain links TRBV29-1 with TRBJ2-1; 16 bases fit TRBD2. This CDR3 comprises 22 residues. From germline, CDR1 is SQVTM and CDR2 ANQGSEA. Germline trimming cut 3 bases from V and 4 bases from J; bases unmatched to any gene: 21. CDR3: CSVDGLGGLAGGLRSLYNEQFF. The CDR3 nucleotides are TGCAGCGTTGACGGGTTGGGGGGACTAGCGGGAGGGCTCAGGAGCCTTTACAATGAGCAGTTCTTC.

CDR3: CAISEREFGGELFF. The CDR3, as DNA: TGTGCCATCAGTGAGCGGGAGTTCGGCGGGGAGCTGTTTTTT. The V call is TRBV10-3, the J call TRBJ2-2; D might be TRBD2 (6 bases). Germline CDR1 and CDR2: ENHRY and SYGVKD. Deletions cut 2 bases from V and 7 bases from J, with 11 bases between. This CDR3 has 14 residues.

The chain is built from TRBV28 and TRBJ1-5; D remains unclear. The CDR3 is 14 amino acids. Trimming took off 4 bases at V and 7 bases at J, with 14 bases between the two ends. Germline V CDR1 and CDR2: MDHEN, SYDVKM. The CDR3 DNA sequence: TGTGCCAGCAGTTGGGCGGCAGGCGAGCAGCCCCAGCATTTT. Its protein product is CASSWAAGEQPQHF.

This clonotype has a handful of counts. The rearrangement links TRBV7-8 to TRBJ1-2; D is unresolved. Germline V lookup: CDR1 SGHVS, CDR2 FQNEAQ. Trimming took 5 bases from V and 4 from J, leaving 14 bases between them. The CDR3 loop spans 14 amino acids. The CDR3 loop reads CASSDRRVLYGYTF. The CDR3 nucleotides read TGTGCCAGCAGCGATCGGAGGGTTCTCTATGGCTACACCTTC.

This clonotype was recorded a few times. J is TRBJ2-7 and V is TRBV3-1; maybe TRBD1 (6 bases). The CDR3 runs 15 residues. Germline V gives CDR1 LGHDT, CDR2 YNNKEL (reference sequence). Trimming cost V 1 base and J 2 bases, with 12 bases left between them. Here the CDR3 reads CASSQVQGFPYEQYF. The CDR3 coding sequence is TGTGCCAGCAGCCAAGTACAGGGCTTTCCCTACGAGCAGTACTTC.

This clonotype was seen repeatedly, ten times or more. This chain joins TRBV20-1 and TRBJ1-1; 10 positions agree with TRBD1. The CDR3 contains 13 residues. Germline lookup yields CDR1 DFQATT and CDR2 SNEGSKA (reference sequence). V lost 3 bases and J lost 6; bases outside the gene matches: 4. Here the CDR3 reads CSARPGQGSEAFF. The CDR3 nucleotides read TGCAGTGCTAGGCCGGGACAGGGGTCTGAAGCTTTCTTT.

There are a few counts of this clonotype. One end of the junction varies from germline; a read error may be responsible. J is TRBJ1-1 and V is TRBV7-9, with a possible D match to TRBD1 (5 bases). The germline V gene encodes CDR1 SEHNR and CDR2 FQNEAQ (reference sequence). The CDR3 is 13 residues long. The CDR3: CASSKDRPTETFF. In nucleotides, the CDR3 is TGTGCCAGCAGCAAAGACAGACCCACTGAAACTTTCTTT.

The table lists this clonotype with a count of one. CDR3: CASSSTWRPPFF. Written as DNA, the CDR3 is TGTGCCAGTAGTTCAACTTGGCGGCCCCCGTTCTTC. This chain connects TRBV19 to TRBJ2-1; D uncertain. CDR3 length: 12 residues. CDR1 and CDR2 from the germline V gene are LNHDA and SQIVND (reference sequence). Trimming stripped 5 bases from V and 15 bases from J, with 17 bases between. The full variable domain, rest sourced from reference TRBV19 and TRBJ2-1, is DGGITQSPKYLFRKEGQNVTLSCEQNLNHDAMYWYRQDPGQGLRLIYYSQIVNDFQKGDIAEGYSVSREKKESFPLTVTSAQKNPTAFYLCASSSTWRPPFFGPGTRLTVL.

This sequence joins TRBV27 and TRBJ2-6; TRBD1 aligns across 9 bases. This CDR3 region has 14 residues. Germline CDR1 reads MNHEY; CDR2 reads SMNVEV (reference sequence). V lost 6 bases, J lost 9 bases, and 6 bases stayed unmatched. CDR3 nucleotide sequence: TGTGCCAGCAGACGGACAGGGGAGGGCAACGTCCTGACTTTC. Translation gives CASRRTGEGNVLTF.

This clonotype came up a few times. The V call is TRBV29-1, the J call TRBJ2-1; 7 bases are a match to TRBD2. Germline-derived CDR1 and CDR2 are SQVTM and ANQGSEA. The CDR3 is 11 amino acids. V dropped 8 bases and J dropped 10; count of bases not matched to a gene: 8. This CDR3 reads CSPKAGQEQFF. The CDR3 nucleotides are TGCAGCCCCAAAGCGGGGCAAGAGCAGTTCTTC.